The rows below give T cell receptor beta chains drawn from one sample of a study of immune evolution from preneoplasia to lung adenocarcinoma. The assay was immunoSEQ multiplex PCR, and TCRdb's table has in-frame clones only and misses some. The data show approximately 6,600 clones, around 85% seen once. Source material: FFPE invasive lung adenocarcinoma tissue. The receptor set was obtained from a person aged 50-75 years with lung adenocarcinoma. CDR3s leave out the opening cysteine and the closing phenylalanine or tryptophan. Each record gives: V gene, CDR3 protein.

TRBV13	ASSPGAFNEQF
TRBV28	ASIQGNTDTQY
TRBV9	ASSVGMGQETQY
TRBV28	ASSLGVALGTDTQY
TRBV7-9	ASSFIIEQF
TRBV18	ASSPGNSGANVLT
TRBV27	ASRGSIGVGAF
TRBV29-1	SVAGTLEGYT
TRBV15	ATSRGASLFGSYNEQF
TRBV20-1	SATLQETQY
TRBV5-1	ASSFTGSSGNTIY
TRBV6-5	ASSQTGTGYGYT
TRBV18	ASSPQVRSGEQY
TRBV2	ASRELTGSAWVDTQY
TRBV7-2	ASSSGLSNQPQH
TRBV2	ASNGETYEQY
TRBV5-1	ASSLSRWVAVNEQY
TRBV4-1	ASSQDHPAVREKLF
TRBV7-9	ASSLLGNNEQF
TRBV6-4	ASSPGTSDTDTQY
TRBV18	ASSKQENEQF
TRBV30	AWGPPLFMNTEAF
TRBV2	ASSGGLIY
TRBV4-1	ASSQPPGEQF
TRBV5-1	ASSLVGGSNQPQH